This T cell receptor beta chain comes out of a study of T cell responses to AZD1222 COVID-19 vaccine. Some clones are missing from TCRdb's copy, which holds only in-frame ones; the method was immunoSEQ multiplex PCR. Seen here are 66,000 or so clones, around 74% observed once, and the top ten hold approximately 23%. Study-level points and caveats: Spike was spanned by vaccine-associated CD4 TCRs, which were dominant at 160-218 and 743-854.

Deletions cut 8 bases from V and 0 bases from J, with 9 bases between. This CDR3 spans 13 amino acids. This clone has just one count. As yet, its antigen is unknown. This chain joins TRBV12-3 or TRBV12-4 and TRBJ2-3, with D perhaps matching TRBD1 (6 bases). This clonotype was sampled from an adult in good health. The sample here was peripheral blood, taken on day 0 of MenACWY control vaccination. As DNA, the CDR3 is TGTGCCAGCGGGACAACGAGCACAGATACGCAGTATTTT. Its protein product is CASGTTSTDTQYF.